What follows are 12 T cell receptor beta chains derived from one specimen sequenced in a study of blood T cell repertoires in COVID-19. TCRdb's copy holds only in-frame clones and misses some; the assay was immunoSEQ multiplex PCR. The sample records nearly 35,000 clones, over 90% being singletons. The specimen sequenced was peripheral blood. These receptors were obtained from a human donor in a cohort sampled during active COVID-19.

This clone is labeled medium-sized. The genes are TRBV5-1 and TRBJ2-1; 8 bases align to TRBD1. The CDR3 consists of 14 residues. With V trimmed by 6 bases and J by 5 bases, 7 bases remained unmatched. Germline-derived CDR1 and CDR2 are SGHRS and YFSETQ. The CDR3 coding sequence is TGCGCCAGCAACTTCCGGACAGGGCACAATGAGCAGTTCTTC. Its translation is CASNFRTGHNEQFF.

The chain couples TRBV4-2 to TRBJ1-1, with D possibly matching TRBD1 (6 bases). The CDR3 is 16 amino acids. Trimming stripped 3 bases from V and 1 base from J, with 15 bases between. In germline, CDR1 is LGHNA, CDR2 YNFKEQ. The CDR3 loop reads CASSQYYRDPNTEAFF. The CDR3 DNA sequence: TGTGCCAGCAGCCAGTATTACAGGGACCCGAACACTGAAGCTTTCTTT.

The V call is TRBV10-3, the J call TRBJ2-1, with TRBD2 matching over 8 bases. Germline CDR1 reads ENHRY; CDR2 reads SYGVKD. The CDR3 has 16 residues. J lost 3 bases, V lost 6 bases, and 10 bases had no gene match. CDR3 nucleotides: TGTGCCATCAGACAAGGGGCGGGGGGCGTCTACAATGAGCAGTTCTTC. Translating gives CAIRQGAGGVYNEQFF.

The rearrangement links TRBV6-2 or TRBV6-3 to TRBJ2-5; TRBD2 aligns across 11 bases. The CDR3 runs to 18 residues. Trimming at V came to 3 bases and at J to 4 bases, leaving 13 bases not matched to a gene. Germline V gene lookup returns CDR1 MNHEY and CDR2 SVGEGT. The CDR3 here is CASSYETSGAQIRETQYF. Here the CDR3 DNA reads TGTGCCAGCAGTTATGAGACTAGCGGGGCCCAAATAAGAGAGACCCAGTACTTC.

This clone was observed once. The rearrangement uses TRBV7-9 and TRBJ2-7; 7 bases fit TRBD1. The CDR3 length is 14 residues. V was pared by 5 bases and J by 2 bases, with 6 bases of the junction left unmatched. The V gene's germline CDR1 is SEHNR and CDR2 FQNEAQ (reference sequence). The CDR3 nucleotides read TGTGCCAGCAGCAGCCGGGACAGTCCCTACGAGCAGTACTTC. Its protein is CASSSRDSPYEQYF.

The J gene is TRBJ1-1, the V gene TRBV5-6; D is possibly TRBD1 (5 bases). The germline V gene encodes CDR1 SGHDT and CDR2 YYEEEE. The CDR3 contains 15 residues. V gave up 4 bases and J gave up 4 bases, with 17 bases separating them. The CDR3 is CASSHSGGLGTEAFF. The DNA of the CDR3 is TGTGCCAGCAGCCACAGTGGGGGACTGGGCACTGAAGCTTTCTTT.

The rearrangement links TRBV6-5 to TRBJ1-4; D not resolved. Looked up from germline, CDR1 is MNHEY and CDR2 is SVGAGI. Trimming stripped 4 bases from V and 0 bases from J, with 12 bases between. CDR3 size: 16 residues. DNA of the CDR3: TGTGCCAGCAGTTCACCACTCGGTGCAACTAATGAAAAACTGTTTTTT. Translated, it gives CASSSPLGATNEKLFF.

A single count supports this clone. The chain's CDR3 is CASSRDREQTQYF. DNA for the CDR3: TGTGCCAGCAGCCGGGACAGGGAACAGACCCAGTACTTC. J is TRBJ2-5 and V is TRBV7-8, with 9 bases that match TRBD1. Trimming removed 5 bases from V and 6 bases from J; junction bases left unmatched: 4. The germline gives CDR1 SGHVS, CDR2 FQNEAQ. The CDR3 is 13 residues long.

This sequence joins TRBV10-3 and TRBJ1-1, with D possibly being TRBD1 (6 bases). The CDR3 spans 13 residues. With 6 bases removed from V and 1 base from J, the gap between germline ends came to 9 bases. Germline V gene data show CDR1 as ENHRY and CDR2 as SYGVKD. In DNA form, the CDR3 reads TGTGCCATCAGACAGGGCGGGAACACTGAAGCTTTCTTT. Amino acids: CAIRQGGNTEAFF.

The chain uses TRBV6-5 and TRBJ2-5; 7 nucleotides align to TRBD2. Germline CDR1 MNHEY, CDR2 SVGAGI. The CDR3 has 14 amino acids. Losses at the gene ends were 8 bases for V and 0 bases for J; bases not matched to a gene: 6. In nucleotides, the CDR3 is TGTGCCAGCCTCAAGGGAGGGTACCAAGAGACCCAGTACTTC. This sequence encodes CASLKGGYQETQYF.

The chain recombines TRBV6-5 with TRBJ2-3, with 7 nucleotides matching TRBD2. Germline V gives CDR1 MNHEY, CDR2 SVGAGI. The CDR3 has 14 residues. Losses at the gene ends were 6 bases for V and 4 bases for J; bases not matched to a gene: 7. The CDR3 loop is CASRTSSSADTQYF. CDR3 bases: TGTGCCAGCAGGACTAGCTCGAGCGCAGATACGCAGTATTTT.

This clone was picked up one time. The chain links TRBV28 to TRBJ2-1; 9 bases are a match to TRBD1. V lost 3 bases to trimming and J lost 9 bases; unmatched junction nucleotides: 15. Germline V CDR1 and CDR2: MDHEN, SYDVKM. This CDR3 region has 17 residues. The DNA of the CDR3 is TGTGCCAGCAGTTTGTGGGGACAGGGACGACAGGAGGCTGAGCAGTTCTTC. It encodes CASSLWGQGRQEAEQFF.